This T cell receptor (beta chain) was found in a study of blood T cells in healthy people across ages. Points on this clonotype: The antigen is not known.

Study observations and caveats: Comparison with aged donors showed that long-lived donors had more naive CD4+ cells and higher diversity.

Combining a sample-barcoded 5' primer with a J-beta primer mix, a second PCR ran for roughly 6 to 12 cycles. Each of the samples gave a minimum of 2.5 million paired-end reads that contained CDR3. TCRdb analysed the 5' RACE reads with MiXCR anew, one entry per CDR3 protein. The sample has about 290,000 distinct CDR3 sequences; roughly 26% are singletons. The CDR3 covers 15 residues. Trimming cost V 5 bases and J 4 bases, with 15 bases left between them. The sample consisted of blood. This receptor was identified in a woman aged 70-85 years in good health. The V gene is TRBV12-3 or TRBV12-4, the J gene TRBJ2-1, with a tentative D call TRBD1 (6 bases). The chain's CDR3 is CASSLGAGMYNEQFF. For the CDR3, the DNA is TGTGCCAGCAGTCTGGGGGCAGGGATGTACAATGAGCAGTTCTTC.